This passage covers 18 T cell receptor beta chains from one sample sequenced in a study of early T cells in non-severe SARS-CoV-2 infection. TCRdb reprocessed the 5' RACE reads via MiXCR and lists one record per CDR3 protein. This table has under 65,000 distinct CDR3 sequences, approximately 13% appearing once. The sequencing used whole blood, collected at baseline. The source of these receptors is an adult who was a healthcare worker with PCR-confirmed SARS-CoV-2 infection or an uninfected control (not recorded which).

The rearrangement links TRBV7-8 to TRBJ2-1, with 10 bases identical to TRBD1. With 4 bases clipped from V and 7 bases from J, the junction kept 7 bases outside the gene matches. Germline V gene lookup returns CDR1 SGHVS and CDR2 FQNEAQ. There are 15 residues in the CDR3. In nucleotides, the CDR3 is TGTGCCAGCAGCTGGGCCGGGACAGGGGTGAATGAGCAGTTCTTC. Its translation is CASSWAGTGVNEQFF. Using reference TRBV7-8 and TRBJ2-1 for the parts outside the CDR3, the full variable domain is GAGVSQSPRYKVAKRGQDVALRCDPISGHVSLFWYQQALGQGPEFLTYFQNEAQLDKSGLPSDRFFAERPEGSVSTLKIQRTQQEDSAVYLCASSWAGTGVNEQFFGPGTRLTVL.

This clonotype was seen many times. V is TRBV7-8 and J is TRBJ1-5; 9 bases are shared with TRBD1. The J segment lost 4 bases and the V segment lost 5 bases, leaving 6 bases of the junction unmatched. The CDR3 extends over 15 amino acids. The germline V gene encodes CDR1 SGHVS and CDR2 FQNEAQ. CDR3 residues: CASSAGQGKNQPQHF. The CDR3 bases are TGTGCCAGCAGCGCTGGACAGGGGAAGAATCAGCCCCAGCATTTT.

This clonotype was detected only a few times. This rearrangement joins TRBV29-1 to TRBJ1-1; TRBD1 agrees at 8 bases. V was pared by 5 bases and J by 3 bases, with 8 bases of the junction left unmatched. Germline V gene lookup returns CDR1 SQVTM and CDR2 ANQGSEA. There are 14 residues in the CDR3. The CDR3 DNA reads TGCAGCGTTCTACTCCAGGGGGCCTACACTGAAGCTTTCTTT. Translating it yields CSVLLQGAYTEAFF. Full variable domain (missing parts from reference TRBV29-1 and TRBJ1-1): SAVISQKPSRDICQRGTSLTIQCQVDSQVTMMFWYRQQPGQSLTLIATANQGSEATYESGFVIDKFPISRPNLTFSTLTVSNMSPEDSSIYLCSVLLQGAYTEAFFGQGTRLTVV.

The V gene is TRBV5-1, the J gene TRBJ1-5, with D perhaps TRBD1 (5 bases). The CDR3 spans 13 residues. Germline V CDR1 and CDR2: SGHRS, YFSETQ. Trimming cost V 4 bases and J 3 bases, with 8 bases left between them. CDR3 coding DNA: TGCGCCAGCAGCGAGGGGAACAATCAGCCCCAGCATTTT. It encodes CASSEGNNQPQHF. The variable domain in full, completed from reference TRBV5-1 and TRBJ1-5, reads KAGVTQTPRYLIKTRGQQVTLSCSPISGHRSVSWYQQTPGQGLQFLFEYFSETQRNKGNFPGRFSGRQFSNSRSEMNVSTLELGDSALYLCASSEGNNQPQHFGDGTRLSIL.

The chain combines TRBV12-3 or TRBV12-4 with TRBJ2-5; 9 bases align to TRBD1. Trimming cost V 6 bases and J 4 bases; bases outside gene matches: 12. CDR3 length: 16 amino acids. The CDR3 loop is CASSPGRGTGRETQYF. CDR3 nucleotides: TGTGCCAGCAGCCCAGGGAGGGGGACAGGGAGAGAGACCCAGTACTTC.

V and J are TRBV25-1 and TRBJ2-7, with D maybe TRBD2 (5 bases). From germline, CDR1 is MGHDK and CDR2 SYGVNS. The CDR3 spans 14 residues. V was cut by 6 bases and J by 3 bases, with 15 bases left in between. In nucleotides, the CDR3 is TGTGCCAGCAGGCCCCATCTCGAGGGCTACGAGCAGTACTTC. Translated: CASRPHLEGYEQYF.

This clonotype was seen many times. V is TRBV12-3 or TRBV12-4 and J is TRBJ2-7; tentatively, D is TRBD1 (5 bases). This CDR3 has 14 residues. The V end lost 2 bases, the J end lost 2 bases, and 10 bases lay between the germline ends. CDR3 sequence (DNA): TGTGCCAGCAGTTTAATCCAGGGTACCTACGAGCAGTACTTC. It is translated as CASSLIQGTYEQYF.

This clonotype was detected only a few times. The CDR3: CATSDLGTSDNEQFF. The CDR3 bases are TGTGCCACCAGTGATTTAGGGACTAGCGACAATGAGCAGTTCTTC. The chain carries TRBV24-1 and TRBJ2-1, with 10 bases fitting TRBD2. Germline trimming cut 1 base from V and 5 bases from J; bases unmatched to any gene: 1. The CDR3 has 15 residues. Germline CDR1 is KGHDR and CDR2 is SFDVKD.

This clonotype was found many times. J is TRBJ2-3 and V is TRBV4-2; D might be TRBD2 (7 bases). Between the trimmed V and J ends, which lost 1 base and 6 bases, there was a span of 17 bases. This CDR3 is built from 16 residues. Per the germline V gene, CDR1 is LGHNA and CDR2 is YNFKEQ. CDR3 loop: CASSQVEGGGRDTQYF. CDR3 DNA: TGTGCCAGCAGCCAAGTGGAGGGGGGGGGCCGCGATACGCAGTATTTT.

This clonotype was seen only a few times. V gene TRBV6-2 or TRBV6-3 combines with J gene TRBJ2-5; 9 nucleotides line up with TRBD2. The CDR3 extends over 15 amino acids. CDR1 MNHEY and CDR2 SVGEGT come from the germline V gene. V was pared by 4 bases and J by 7 bases, with 10 bases of the junction left unmatched. The CDR3 region is CASSSLAGAWWTQYF. As DNA, the CDR3 is TGTGCCAGCAGTTCGTTAGCGGGGGCTTGGTGGACCCAGTACTTC.

V and J are TRBV28 and TRBJ2-7; D gene unclear. V was cut by 7 bases and J by 3 bases, with 16 bases left in between. Per the germline V gene, CDR1 is MDHEN and CDR2 is SYDVKM. There are 14 residues in the CDR3. In nucleotides, the CDR3 is TGTGCCAGCAATACCCCGGATAGGCTCTACGAGCAGTACTTC. Translation: CASNTPDRLYEQYF.

This clonotype was found a few times. The rearrangement joins TRBV27 to TRBJ2-3; 10 bases are a match to TRBD2. There are 15 residues in the CDR3. V was clipped by 5 bases and J by 5 bases; unmatched bases: 7. Germline CDR1 MNHEY, CDR2 SMNVEV (reference sequence). CDR3 sequence: CASSPGLADIDTQYF. The CDR3 DNA is TGTGCCAGCAGTCCAGGACTAGCGGATATAGATACGCAGTATTTT.

This clonotype turned up a few times. The V call is TRBV12-3 or TRBV12-4, the J call TRBJ2-4, with D possibly matching TRBD2 (5 bases). Trimming left V 4 bases short and J 8 bases short, with 12 bases between. The CDR3 sequence is 13 residues long. This chain's CDR3 is CASSSRGIHIQYF. The DNA for the CDR3 is TGTGCCAGCAGTTCCCGAGGGATACACATTCAGTACTTC.

This clonotype was counted a few times. The chain couples TRBV28 to TRBJ2-1; tentatively, D is TRBD1 or TRBD2 (5 bases each). Trimming shortened V by 6 bases and J by 12 bases, and 15 bases separated the two germline ends. CDR1 is MDHEN and CDR2 is SYDVKM in the germline V gene. CDR3 length: 12 amino acids. The CDR3 DNA reads TGTGCCAGCAGGCCTGGGGGTACTGTGCAGTTCTTC. Translated, it gives CASRPGGTVQFF.

The chain uses TRBV7-9 and TRBJ2-1, with 11 bases fitting TRBD2. V dropped 5 bases and J dropped 4; count of bases not matched to a gene: 7. Germline loops: CDR1 SEHNR, CDR2 FQNEAQ (reference sequence). The CDR3 extends over 16 amino acids. Written as DNA, the CDR3 is TGTGCCAGCAGCATAAGGACTAGCGGGCTATACAATGAGCAGTTCTTC. It specifies CASSIRTSGLYNEQFF. Drawing the rest from reference TRBV7-9 and TRBJ2-1, the complete variable domain is DTGVSQNPRHKITKRGQNVTFRCDPISEHNRLYWYRQTLGQGPEFLTYFQNEAQLEKSRLLSDRFSAERPKGSFSTLEIQRTEQGDSAMYLCASSIRTSGLYNEQFFGPGTRLTVL.

The V call is TRBV20-1, the J call TRBJ1-1, with D tentatively TRBD1 (5 bases). The CDR3 consists of 15 residues. Germline assignment: CDR1 DFQATT and CDR2 SNEGSKA (reference sequence). Deletions cut 5 bases from V and 0 bases from J, with 16 bases between. In nucleotides, the CDR3 is TGCAGTGCTTTTGACAGAGTGGATTTGAACACTGAAGCTTTCTTT. This sequence encodes CSAFDRVDLNTEAFF.

The chain is built from TRBV20-1 and TRBJ1-2, with D uncertain. Per the germline V gene, CDR1 is DFQATT and CDR2 is SNEGSKA (reference sequence). The CDR3 length is 11 residues. V dropped 4 bases and J dropped 8 bases, with 11 bases sitting between them. The CDR3 bases are TGCAGTGCTACCTCGCCTAGGGGCTACACCTTC. Translation gives CSATSPRGYTF.

This chain connects TRBV6-4 to TRBJ1-3, with 7 bases identical to TRBD1. There are 21 residues in the CDR3. CDR1 and CDR2 from the germline V gene are MRHNA and SNTAGT. With 2 bases clipped from V and 0 bases from J, the junction kept 19 bases outside the gene matches. CDR3 sequence: CASSDLAGQIPPSSSGNTIYF. The CDR3 DNA sequence: TGTGCCAGCAGTGACCTTGCGGGACAGATTCCTCCTTCAAGCTCTGGAAACACCATATATTTT.